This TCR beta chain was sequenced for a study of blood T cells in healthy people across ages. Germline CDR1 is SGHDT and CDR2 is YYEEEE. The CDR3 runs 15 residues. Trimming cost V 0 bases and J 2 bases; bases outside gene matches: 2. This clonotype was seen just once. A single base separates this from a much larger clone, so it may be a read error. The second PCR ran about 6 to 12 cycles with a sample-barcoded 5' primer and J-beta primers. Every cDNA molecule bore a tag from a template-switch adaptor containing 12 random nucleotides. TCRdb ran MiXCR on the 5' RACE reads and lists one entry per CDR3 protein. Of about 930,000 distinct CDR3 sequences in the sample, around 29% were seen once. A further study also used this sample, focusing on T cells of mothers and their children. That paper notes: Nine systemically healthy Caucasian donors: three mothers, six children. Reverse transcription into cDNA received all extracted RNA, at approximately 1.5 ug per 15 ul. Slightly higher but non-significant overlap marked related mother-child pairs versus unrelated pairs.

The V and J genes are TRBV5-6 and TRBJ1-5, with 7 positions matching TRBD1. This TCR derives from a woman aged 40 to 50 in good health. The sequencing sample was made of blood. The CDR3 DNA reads TGTGCCAGCAGCTTGGACAGGGGTTGCAATCAGCCCCAGCATTTT. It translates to CASSLDRGCNQPQHF.